Presented here are 3 T cell receptor beta chains from one specimen sequenced in a study of control samples from healthy donors and cancer patients. Measured with immunoSEQ multiplex PCR; TCRdb has only the in-frame clones, and not every one. The data show roughly 400,000 clones, with around nine tenths seen just once and just under 6.5% held by the top ten. The sample taken for sequencing was PBMCs. Receptors originate from a man aged 35 to 55 with head and neck cancer.

The chain combines TRBV30 with TRBJ1-2; D unclear. The CDR3 covers 13 residues. Germline CDR1 is GTSNPN and CDR2 is SVGIG (reference sequence). V lost 0 bases and J 5 bases, leaving 10 bases between the germline ends. The chain's CDR3 is CAWSVSISYGYTF. CDR3 coding DNA: TGTGCCTGGAGTGTCTCGATTTCGTATGGCTACACCTTC.

V usage is TRBV27 and J usage is TRBJ1-5; D unclear. Germline CDR1 is MNHEY and CDR2 is SMNVEV (reference sequence). The CDR3 runs 14 residues. Trimming shortened V by 8 bases and J by 6 bases, and 17 bases separated the two germline ends. As DNA, the CDR3 is TGTGCCAGCGGGTCAGGCTTGTACGTTCAGCCCCAGCATTTT. Translating it yields CASGSGLYVQPQHF.

The rearrangement links TRBV29-1 to TRBJ2-2; possible D gene TRBD2, 6 bases. The CDR3 runs to 15 residues. The V end lost 4 bases, the J end lost 2 bases, and 14 bases lay between the germline ends. Germline V CDR1 and CDR2: SQVTM, ANQGSEA. The CDR3 protein is CSVVTGTHNTGELFF. DNA for the CDR3: TGCAGCGTTGTAACCGGGACTCACAACACCGGGGAGCTGTTTTTT.